This T cell receptor beta chain was obtained from a study of blood T cell repertoires in COVID-19. Background on the study: T cells, B-cell-depleted T cells, or PBMCs provided the cDNA or gDNA that served as material.

TCRdb's table, derived via immunoSEQ multiplex PCR, lists solely in-frame clones and lacks some. The sample holds just over 350,000 clones; about 88% are singletons and the top ten take 2.5% to 3%. CDR1 is SGHAT, CDR2 FQDESV, per germline (reference sequence). With 8 bases clipped from V and 1 base from J, the junction kept 10 bases outside the gene matches. The CDR3 spans 15 residues. Participants, about 18 to 90 years old, spanned some 23 US areas. This TCR derives from a woman younger than 45 who had recovered from COVID-19. The chain employs TRBV11-1 and TRBJ1-2; 7 bases map to TRBD1. Sequenced sample: PBMCs or T cells enriched from blood (not recorded which). The CDR3 bases are TGTGCCAGCGCAACAAGGACAGGAGATAACTATGGCTACACCTTC. The encoded protein is CASATRTGDNYGYTF.